This record covers a single T cell receptor beta chain. Its specificity is not known. Profiled with immunoSEQ multiplex PCR; TCRdb holds only in-frame clones, not every one. The data show more than 50,000 clones, 87% seen once. CDR1 is SGHRS and CDR2 is YFSETQ in the germline V gene. V gave up 4 bases and J gave up 2 bases, with 9 bases separating them. This CDR3 comprises 13 residues. This specimen belongs to a study of T cell responses to AZD1222 COVID-19 vaccine. Whether given at about 4 or about 12 weeks, second doses were pooled. Notes on the study in general: Spike-specific TCR breadth and depth rose after two AZD1222 doses. CD4 TCRs covered the whole spike, strongest at regions 160-218 and 743-854.

The chain has TRBV5-1 and TRBJ2-5; no reliable D call. This specimen consisted of peripheral blood, obtained 28 days after the second AZD1222 dose. This receptor was taken from an adult who received the AZD1222 COVID-19 vaccine. The CDR3 DNA reads as TGCGCCAGCAGCCCTGGGTTACAAGAGACCCAGTACTTC. It translates to CASSPGLQETQYF.